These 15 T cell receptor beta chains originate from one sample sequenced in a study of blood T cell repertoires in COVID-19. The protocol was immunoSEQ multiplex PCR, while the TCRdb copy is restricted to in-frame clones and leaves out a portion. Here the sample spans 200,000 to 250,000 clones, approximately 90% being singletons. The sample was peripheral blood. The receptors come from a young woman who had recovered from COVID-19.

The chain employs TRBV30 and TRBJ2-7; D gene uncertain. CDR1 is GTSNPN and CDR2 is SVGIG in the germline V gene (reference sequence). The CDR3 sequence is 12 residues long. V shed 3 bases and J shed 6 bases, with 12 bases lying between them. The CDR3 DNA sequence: TGTGCCTGGAGCCTTTCCCCCAGCGAGCAGTACTTC. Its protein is CAWSLSPSEQYF.

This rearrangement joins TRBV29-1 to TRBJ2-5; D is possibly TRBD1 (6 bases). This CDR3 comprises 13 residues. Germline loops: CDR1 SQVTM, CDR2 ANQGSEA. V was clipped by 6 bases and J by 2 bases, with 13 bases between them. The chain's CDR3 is CSVWTVPQETQYF. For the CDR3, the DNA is TGCAGCGTCTGGACAGTGCCACAAGAGACCCAGTACTTC.

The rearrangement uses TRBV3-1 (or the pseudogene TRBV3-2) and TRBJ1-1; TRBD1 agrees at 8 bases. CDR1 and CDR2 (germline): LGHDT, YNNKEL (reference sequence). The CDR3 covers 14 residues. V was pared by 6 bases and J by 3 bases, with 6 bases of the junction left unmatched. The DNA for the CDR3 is TGTGCCAGCAGGGACAGGGATGGGGACACTGAAGCTTTCTTT. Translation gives CASRDRDGDTEAFF.

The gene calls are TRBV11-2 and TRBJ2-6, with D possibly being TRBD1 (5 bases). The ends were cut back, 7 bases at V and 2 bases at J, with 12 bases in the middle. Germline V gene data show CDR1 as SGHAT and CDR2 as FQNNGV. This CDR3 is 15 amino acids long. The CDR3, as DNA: TGTGCCAGCACCTCTTGGGGCCCTGGGGCCAACGTCCTGACTTTC. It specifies CASTSWGPGANVLTF.

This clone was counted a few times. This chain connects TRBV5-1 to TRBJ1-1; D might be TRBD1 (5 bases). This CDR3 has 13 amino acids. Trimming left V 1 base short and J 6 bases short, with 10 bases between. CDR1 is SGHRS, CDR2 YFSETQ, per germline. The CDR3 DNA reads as TGCGCCAGCAGCTTGAGTCAGGGTGCTGAAGCTTTCTTT. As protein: CASSLSQGAEAFF.

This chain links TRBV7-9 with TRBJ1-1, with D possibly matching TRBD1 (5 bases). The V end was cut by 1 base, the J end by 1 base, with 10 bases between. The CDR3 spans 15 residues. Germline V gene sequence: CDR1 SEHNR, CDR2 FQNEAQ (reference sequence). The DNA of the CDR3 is TGTGCCAGCAGCTTAGAACGGGGGACGAACACTGAAGCTTTCTTT. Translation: CASSLERGTNTEAFF.

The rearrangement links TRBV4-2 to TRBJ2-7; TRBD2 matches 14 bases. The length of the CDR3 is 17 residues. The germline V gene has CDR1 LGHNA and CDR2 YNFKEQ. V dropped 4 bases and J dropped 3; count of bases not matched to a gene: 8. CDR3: CASSPLRGLAGDYEQYF. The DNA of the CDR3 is TGTGCCAGCAGCCCTTTAAGGGGACTAGCGGGGGACTACGAGCAGTACTTC.

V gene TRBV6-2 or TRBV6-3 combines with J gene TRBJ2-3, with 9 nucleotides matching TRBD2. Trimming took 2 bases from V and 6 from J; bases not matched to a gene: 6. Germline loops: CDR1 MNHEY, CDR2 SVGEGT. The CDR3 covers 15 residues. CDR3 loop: CASSYLAGYRDTQYF. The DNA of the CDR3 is TGTGCCAGCAGTTACCTAGCGGGGTACCGGGATACGCAGTATTTT.

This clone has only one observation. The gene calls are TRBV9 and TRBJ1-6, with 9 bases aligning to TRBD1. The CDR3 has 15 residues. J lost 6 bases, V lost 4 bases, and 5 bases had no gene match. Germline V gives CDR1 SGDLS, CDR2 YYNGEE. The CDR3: CASSPRDRVNSPLHF. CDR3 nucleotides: TGTGCCAGCAGCCCCCGGGACAGGGTTAATTCACCCCTCCACTTT.

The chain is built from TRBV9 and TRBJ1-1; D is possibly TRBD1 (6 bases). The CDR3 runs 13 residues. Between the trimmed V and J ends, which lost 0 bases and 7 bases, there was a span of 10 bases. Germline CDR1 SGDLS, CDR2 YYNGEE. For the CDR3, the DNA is TGTGCCAGCAGCGTAGACCAGGGGCTTGAAGCTTTCTTT. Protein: CASSVDQGLEAFF.

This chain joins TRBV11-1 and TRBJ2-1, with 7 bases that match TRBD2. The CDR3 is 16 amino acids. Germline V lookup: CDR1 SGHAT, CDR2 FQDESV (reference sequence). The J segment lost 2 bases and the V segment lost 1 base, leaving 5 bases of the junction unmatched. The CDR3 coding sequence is TGTGCCAGCAGCTTAGAGCGGGAAAGGACCTACAATGAGCAGTTCTTC. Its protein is CASSLERERTYNEQFF.

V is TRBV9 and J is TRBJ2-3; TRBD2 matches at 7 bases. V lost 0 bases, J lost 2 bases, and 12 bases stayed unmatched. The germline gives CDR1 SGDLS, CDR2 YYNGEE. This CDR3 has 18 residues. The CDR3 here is CASSVDGSSGTYTDTQYF. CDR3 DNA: TGTGCCAGCAGCGTAGATGGGTCTAGCGGAACCTACACAGATACGCAGTATTTT.

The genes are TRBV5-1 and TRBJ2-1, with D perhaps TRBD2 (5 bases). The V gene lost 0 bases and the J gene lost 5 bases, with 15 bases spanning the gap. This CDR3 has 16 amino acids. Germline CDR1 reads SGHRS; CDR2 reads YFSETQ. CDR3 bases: TGCGCCAGCAGCTTGGTGACGATTTCGAGGGACAATGAGCAGTTCTTC. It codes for CASSLVTISRDNEQFF.

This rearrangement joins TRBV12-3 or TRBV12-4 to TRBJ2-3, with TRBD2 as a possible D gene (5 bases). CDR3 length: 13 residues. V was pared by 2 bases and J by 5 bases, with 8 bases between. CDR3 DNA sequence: TGTGCCAGCAGTTTAAAGGCGGGAGATACGCAGTATTTT. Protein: CASSLKAGDTQYF.

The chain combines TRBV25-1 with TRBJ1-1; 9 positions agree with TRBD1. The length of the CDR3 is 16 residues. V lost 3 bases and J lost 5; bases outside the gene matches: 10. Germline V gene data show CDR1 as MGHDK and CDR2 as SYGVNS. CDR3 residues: CASSEPQTGGGTEAFF. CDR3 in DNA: TGTGCCAGCAGTGAGCCGCAGACAGGGGGTGGGACTGAAGCTTTCTTT.